This T cell receptor beta chain was obtained from a study of blood T cell repertoires in COVID-19. Study-wide background: Donors in the United States, Italy and Spain gave samples during acute or convalescent COVID-19.

A Seattle source enrolled patients during active infection and followed them longitudinally. V lost 7 bases, J lost 1 base, and 11 bases lay in between. CDR1 and CDR2 from the germline V gene are ENHRY and SYGVKD. CDR3 length equals 13 residues. Here immunoSEQ multiplex PCR was the method, and the copy in TCRdb shows in-frame clones only, minus some. The sample has 250,000 to 400,000 clones; about 90% are singletons. The sequenced sample consisted of peripheral blood. The origin of this receptor is a woman in her 30s with COVID-19, enrolled during active disease. The chain uses TRBV10-3 and TRBJ2-7; D possibly corresponds to TRBD2 (6 bases). The CDR3 DNA follows: TGTGCCATCAACGTCCGGGAGTCCTACGAGCAGTACTTC. Translation gives CAINVRESYEQYF.